This T cell receptor (beta chain) was identified during a study of shared clonotypes between healthy human individuals (dated by TCRdb to 2020 to 2021). Study-level background: The cohort included a few men and a couple of women between 18 and 49 years of age. Different laboratories and diverse techniques were used to prepare libraries and sequence TCR repertoires, to increase sequencing depth and limit assay-specific biases. Per donor, leukapheresis produced somewhere between about 0.9 and 9.5 billion PBMCs. To estimate repertoire size and how much clonotypes are shared between individuals, the study performed deep sequencing of blood TCR repertoires from about five healthy adults.

The donors were healthy, HIV-negative adults with no recently reported acute infections or vaccinations. All donors were Caucasian adults living in Nashville, Tennessee, USA. For unsorted samples, 80 million to 100 million PBMCs were counted, and genomic DNA was extracted using the QIAamp DNA Blood Mini kit. After blood collection by leukapheresis, PBMCs were isolated using Ficoll-Histopaque density gradient centrifugation and then cryopreserved in the vapor phase of liquid nitrogen. V drops 0 bases and J drops 0 bases, leaving 15 bases in between. The CDR3, cysteine through phenylalanine, is 16 amino acids long. CDR3 DNA only is kept here, 48 bases in frame from base 1. Per the germline V gene, SQVTM is the CDR1 and ANQGSEA is the CDR2. Using the deep immunoSEQ assay, TCR CDR3 regions were amplified from genomic DNA by multiplex PCR. Extracted genomic DNA from each cell subset was spread evenly across all wells of several immunoSEQ 96-well plates, with each plate serving as a replicate. Each replicate PCR for unsorted PBMC received roughly 300 ng genomic DNA, equal to tens of thousands of T cell genomes. Ten immunoSEQ deep assay plates were used to sequence unsorted PBMC genomic DNA. Purified libraries were quantified with a Qubit 3.0 fluorometer, sized on a Bioanalyzer 2100, and re-quantified with the KAPA Library Quantification kit. A separate single-read 150-cycle Illumina NextSeq 550 flow cell was used to sequence each immunoSEQ 96-well plate. The original methods were these. Because only junctional sequences without quality scores were contained in the immunoSEQ output, filtering matching that applied to full-length reads could not be performed. Sequences were annotated with PyIR, a Python wrapper for IgBLAST v1.9, using IMGT germline references to assign V/J genes and CDR3. Reads were filtered out if the reads had weak V/J assignments (E-value above 1e-6), no CDR3, stop codons, out-of-frame junctions, or ambiguous translated residues. V3J clonotypes were defined as sequences sharing the same inferred V gene, J gene, and CDR3 amino acid sequence. Percentage overlap between repertoires was computed as shared unique clonotypes divided by the size of the smaller repertoire. Three approaches were used to assess repertoire richness: RTK rarefaction, the Chao1 estimator, and Recon v2.1 estimates of unobserved clonotypes. The table comes from immuneACCESS by way of TCRdb, which keeps in-frame sequences with V and J called. Part of the clones is missing from these tables; in studies checked, under half for an unresolved V gene and the rest for unknown reasons. V and J calls and clone size are copied from that table; D and trimming were computed from the DNA. The sample table holds 550,000 to 600,000 clones, of which around 77% were seen once. 12% of the sample rests with the top ten.

Beyond this particular receptor, the publication reports: Because the study included a small number of donors, the genetic and exposure-history diversity represented was limited. Pairwise subsampling indicated that sequencing depth was expected to affect the degree of clonotype sharing among donors. Sampling was limited to blood, and TCR repertoires in tissue likely differ from TCR repertoires in blood.

Notes on this clone: The target of this receptor is not known. No much larger clone is present one base from it, and per-base qualities are unavailable.

Sequencing used PBMCs. The sequence links TRBV29-1 to TRBJ2-7; a weak D assignment points to TRBD2 (5 bases agree). The receptor was isolated from a woman between 40 and 55 years old in good health. Some clones in this sample may be carry-over from other donors' samples. The nucleotide sequence reads as follows: TGCAGCGTTGAAGATGTGATAGGGAGTAGCTCCTACGAGCAGTACTTC. This sequence encodes CSVEDVIGSSSYEQYF.